This T cell receptor beta chain was found in a study of T cells in Graves' hyperthyroidism and ophthalmopathy. The junction had 6 bases not matched to a gene; V was cut back by 2 bases and J by 3 bases. The CDR3 length is 14 residues. CDR1 and CDR2 (germline): DFQATT, SNEGSKA (reference sequence). For the diagnoses, clinical symptoms, serum thyroxine and TRAb, thyroid ultrasound and orbital computed tomography were used. Many counts were recorded for this clonotype. RNA transcripts gave rise to amplified TCR beta CDR3 regions. HTBI primers were the set used in a first-round RT-PCR of the TCR CDR3. MiXCR, applied by TCRdb to the multiplex PCR reads, yields one record per CDR3 protein. This table has approximately 400,000 distinct CDR3 sequences, around a sixth appearing once.

The receptor's source is a woman under 30 with Graves' hyperthyroidism. Sequences were obtained from blood. V gene TRBV20-1 combines with J gene TRBJ1-2; the match to TRBD1 covers 7 bases. The CDR3 region has the DNA TGCAGTGCTAGACTTACAGGGGACCACTATGGCTACACCTTC. This sequence encodes CSARLTGDHYGYTF.